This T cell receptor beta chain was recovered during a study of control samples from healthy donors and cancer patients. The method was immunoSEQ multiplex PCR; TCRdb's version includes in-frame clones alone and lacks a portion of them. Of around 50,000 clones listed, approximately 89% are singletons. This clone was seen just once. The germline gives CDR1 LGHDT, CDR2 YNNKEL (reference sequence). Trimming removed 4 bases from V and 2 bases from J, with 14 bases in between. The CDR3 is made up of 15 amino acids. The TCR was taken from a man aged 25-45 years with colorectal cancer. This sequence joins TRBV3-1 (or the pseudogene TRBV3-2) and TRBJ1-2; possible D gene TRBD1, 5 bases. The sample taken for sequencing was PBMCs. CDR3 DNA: TGTGCCAGCAGCCGGTGGGGACGTTTGAACTATGGCTACACCTTC. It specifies CASSRWGRLNYGYTF.